These 17 T cell receptor beta chains were all obtained from the same sample, sequenced in a study of cytomegalovirus exposure and HLA in healthy donors. 60 Vbeta and 13 Jbeta primers were used in PCR. Using immunoSEQ multiplex PCR, the repertoire was profiled, and TCRdb retains in-frame clones only, with some absent. The profile shows 200,000 to 250,000 clones, more than 60% of them singletons. Material: PBMCs. These receptors all come from a woman aged 30 to 39 in good health and CMV-seronegative.

This rearrangement joins TRBV14 to TRBJ2-7, with TRBD2 as a possible D gene (6 bases). The CDR3 is 13 residues long. From germline, CDR1 is SGHDN and CDR2 FVKESK. Deletions cut 1 base from V and 4 bases from J, with 8 bases between. This CDR3 is CASSQASVYEQYF. DNA of the CDR3: TGTGCCAGCAGCCAAGCTAGCGTGTACGAGCAGTACTTC.

This chain joins TRBV5-6 and TRBJ2-3; D gene uncertain. CDR1 is SGHDT, CDR2 YYEEEE, per germline. There are 15 residues in the CDR3. V shed 0 bases and J shed 5 bases, with 13 bases lying between them. CDR3 amino acids: CASSLDSPSGDTQYF. The CDR3 DNA sequence: TGTGCCAGCAGCTTGGATTCACCTTCCGGAGATACGCAGTATTTT.

This chain uses TRBV28 with TRBJ2-7, with D unclear. V dropped 8 bases and J dropped 6 bases, with 17 bases sitting between them. The CDR3 is 13 residues long. Germline V gene lookup returns CDR1 MDHEN and CDR2 SYDVKM. The CDR3 spells CASHDFPAGEQYF. The CDR3 bases are TGTGCCAGCCATGACTTCCCCGCCGGCGAGCAGTACTTC. The whole variable domain, filled in from reference TRBV28 and TRBJ2-7, reads DVKVTQSSRYLVKRTGEKVFLECVQDMDHENMFWYRQDPGLGLRLIYFSYDVKMKEKGDIPEGYSVSREKKERFSLILESASTNQTSMYLCASHDFPAGEQYFGPGTRLTVT.

V and J are TRBV6-5 and TRBJ1-2; 7 bases line up with TRBD1. Per germline, CDR1 MNHEY and CDR2 SVGAGI. J lost 7 bases, V lost 5 bases, and 13 bases had no gene match. The length of the CDR3 is 15 residues. The CDR3 loop is CASSPYDRDGSGYTF. The CDR3 bases are TGTGCCAGCAGTCCCTACGACAGGGATGGTAGTGGCTACACCTTC.

The chain uses TRBV15 and TRBJ1-1; D remains unclear. Germline V gene data show CDR1 as LNHNV and CDR2 as YYDKDF (reference sequence). V was pared by 1 base and J by 3 bases, with 6 bases between. The CDR3 runs to 13 residues. CDR3 nucleotide sequence: TGTGCCACCAGCAGAGCTAGCTACACTGAAGCTTTCTTT. As protein: CATSRASYTEAFF.

The chain has TRBV4-2 and TRBJ2-7; 12 nucleotides match TRBD2. J was trimmed by 1 base and V by 0 bases; bases with no gene match: 1. The CDR3 runs 16 residues. From germline, CDR1 is LGHNA and CDR2 YNFKEQ. This chain's CDR3 is CASSQEGLAGSYEQYF. DNA of the CDR3: TGTGCCAGCAGCCAAGAAGGACTAGCGGGGTCCTACGAGCAGTACTTC.

J is TRBJ2-2 and V is TRBV1; the table's D call TRBD2 went unverified against the DNA. TRBV1 is deemed a pseudogene. This CDR3 is built from 19 residues. The CDR3 region has the DNA TGCACCAGCAGCCTGCGTGGACTAGCGGGGGATGGTTCCTCCGGGGAGCTGTTTTTT. It translates to CTSSLRGLAGDGSSGELFF.

In its sample, this clone was seen a few times. This chain connects TRBV5-1 to TRBJ1-1, with 8 nucleotides matching TRBD1. The germline gives CDR1 SGHRS, CDR2 YFSETQ. This CDR3 spans 14 amino acids. J gave up 0 bases and V 2 bases, and 0 bases lay outside the gene matches. This CDR3 is CASSLQGVNTEAFF. In DNA form, the CDR3 reads TGCGCCAGCAGCTTACAGGGGGTGAACACTGAAGCTTTCTTT.

The chain is built from TRBV5-4 and TRBJ2-5; D possibly corresponds to TRBD1 (8 bases). With the DNA end fitting TRBJ2-7 better, the J assignment may be wrong. The CDR3 is 12 residues long. The germline gives CDR1 SGHNT, CDR2 YYREEE (reference sequence). The CDR3: CATQRDRYEQYF. CDR3 in DNA: TGTGCCACACAGCGGGACAGGTACGAGCAGTACTTC.

For this clone: Other DNA sequences of this sample code for an identical CDR3. The chain combines TRBV30 with TRBJ2-7; D may be TRBD2 (6 bases). The CDR3 is made up of 13 amino acids. Germline CDR1 and CDR2: GTSNPN and SVGIG (reference sequence). V lost 0 bases, J lost 1 base, and 7 bases lay in between. The CDR3 bases are TGTGCCTGGAGTGTGGGGAGGTCCTACGAGCAGTACTTC. Protein: CAWSVGRSYEQYF. The full variable domain, rest sourced from reference TRBV30 and TRBJ2-7, is SQTIHQWPATLVQPVGSPLSLECTVEGTSNPNLYWYRQAAGRGLQLLFYSVGIGQISSEVPQNLSASRPQDRQFILSSKKLLLSDSGFYLCAWSVGRSYEQYFGPGTRLTVT.

The CDR3 DNA reads as TGTGCCAGCAGGGCTCGGACAGGGGGCACCGGGGAGCTGTTTTTT. It encodes CASRARTGGTGELFF. The chain uses TRBV25-1 and TRBJ2-2; 10 bases match TRBD1. V lost 6 bases to trimming and J lost 4 bases; unmatched junction nucleotides: 5. Looked up from germline, CDR1 is MGHDK and CDR2 is SYGVNS. CDR3 length: 15 amino acids.

This clone was seen a few times. The CDR3 loop is CASSRFSDSQETQYF. In nucleotides, the CDR3 is TGTGCCAGCTCGCGATTCTCGGACAGCCAAGAGACCCAGTACTTC. The chain recombines TRBV18 with TRBJ2-5; D is perhaps TRBD1 (6 bases). Germline V gives CDR1 KGHSH, CDR2 LQKENI. The CDR3 runs 15 residues. V was trimmed by 6 bases and J by 1 base, leaving 15 bases between them.

The rearrangement joins TRBV30 to TRBJ1-1; D might be TRBD1 (5 bases). Germline V gene lookup returns CDR1 GTSNPN and CDR2 SVGIG (reference sequence). Trimming removed 3 bases from V and 3 bases from J, with 17 bases in between. The CDR3 loop spans 15 amino acids. The CDR3 DNA reads TGTGCCTGGAGCACTGTGGGGGGGTGGGACACTGAAGCTTTCTTT. Protein product: CAWSTVGGWDTEAFF. Full variable domain (remainder filled in from reference TRBV30 and TRBJ1-1): SQTIHQWPATLVQPVGSPLSLECTVEGTSNPNLYWYRQAAGRGLQLLFYSVGIGQISSEVPQNLSASRPQDRQFILSSKKLLLSDSGFYLCAWSTVGGWDTEAFFGQGTRLTVV.

The CDR3 sequence is CASSQDLDNEQFF. CDR3 sequence (DNA): TGTGCCAGCAGCCAAGATCTTGACAATGAGCAGTTCTTC. The V call is TRBV14, the J call TRBJ2-1; no clear D gene. V gave up 0 bases and J gave up 5 bases, with 5 bases separating them. This CDR3 spans 13 amino acids. Per the germline V gene, CDR1 is SGHDN and CDR2 is FVKESK. The full variable domain, rest sourced from reference TRBV14 and TRBJ2-1, is EAGVTQFPSHSVIEKGQTVTLRCDPISGHDNLYWYRRVMGKEIKFLLHFVKESKQDESGMPNNRFLAERTGGTYSTLKVQPAELEDSGVYFCASSQDLDNEQFFGPGTRLTVL.

This clone was counted a few times. This chain joins TRBV5-1 and TRBJ2-5; D is ambiguous. Germline V gives CDR1 SGHRS, CDR2 YFSETQ. V gave up 0 bases and J gave up 5 bases, with 11 bases separating them. The CDR3 is 14 residues long. The CDR3 bases are TGCGCCAGCAGCTTGGCAGCTAGGAGCGAGACCCAGTACTTC. Translation: CASSLAARSETQYF. The full variable domain, with the rest looked up from reference TRBV5-1 and TRBJ2-5, is KAGVTQTPRYLIKTRGQQVTLSCSPISGHRSVSWYQQTPGQGLQFLFEYFSETQRNKGNFPGRFSGRQFSNSRSEMNVSTLELGDSALYLCASSLAARSETQYFGPGTRLLVL.

The chain combines TRBV7-2 with TRBJ1-2; no clear D gene. This CDR3 spans 13 amino acids. With 1 base removed from V and 7 bases from J, the gap between germline ends came to 10 bases. Germline V gene lookup returns CDR1 SGHTA and CDR2 FQGNSA. The CDR3: CASSLGVDCGYTF. The DNA for the CDR3 is TGTGCCAGCAGCTTAGGTGTCGACTGTGGCTACACCTTC.

The chain joins TRBV27 to TRBJ1-2, with D hard to call. Trimming took 4 bases from V and 1 from J, leaving 7 bases between them. Looked up from germline, CDR1 is MNHEY and CDR2 is SMNVEV (reference sequence). The CDR3 runs 13 residues. The DNA for the CDR3 is TGTGCCAGCAGTTGGAGGAGTAACTATGGCTACACCTTC. Its protein is CASSWRSNYGYTF.